One sample yielded the 7 T cell receptor beta chains listed below, sequenced in a study of cytomegalovirus exposure and HLA in healthy donors. Primers included in the PCR were 60 Vbeta and 13 Jbeta primers. This table comes from immunoSEQ multiplex PCR, and its TCRdb copy is limited to in-frame clones, with some not included. The sample carries roughly 230,000 clones, around 90% recorded once. Material: PBMCs. These TCRs come from a girl aged 2-10 years in good health and CMV-seronegative.

The chain's CDR3 is CASSQLGQSFEFGYTF. Written as DNA, the CDR3 is TGCGCCAGCAGCCAACTGGGACAGAGTTTTGAGTTTGGCTACACCTTC. V gene TRBV4-1 combines with J gene TRBJ1-2; TRBD1 aligns across 7 bases. The CDR3 has 16 residues. Trimming removed 2 bases from V and 7 bases from J; junction bases left unmatched: 13. Germline V gives CDR1 MGHRA, CDR2 YSYEKL.

V and J are TRBV5-1 and TRBJ2-5; D not certain. V lost 2 bases to trimming and J lost 1 base, with 12 bases between them. Germline CDR1 SGHRS, CDR2 YFSETQ. This CDR3 is built from 15 residues. The CDR3 here is CASSLFGLFQETQYF. The CDR3 DNA sequence: TGCGCCAGCAGCTTATTTGGCCTCTTCCAAGAGACCCAGTACTTC.

CDR3 region: CASDEQGGGNQPQHF. The CDR3 nucleotides are TGTGCCAGCGACGAACAGGGTGGGGGCAATCAGCCCCAGCATTTT. This chain uses TRBV2 with TRBJ1-5, with D perhaps matching TRBD1 (6 bases). Germline V CDR1 and CDR2: SNHLY, FYNNEI. The CDR3 contains 15 residues. Between the trimmed V and J ends, which lost 8 bases and 2 bases, there was a span of 16 bases.

The chain has TRBV7-8 and TRBJ1-5, with D tentatively TRBD1 (5 bases). With 5 bases removed from V and 4 bases from J, the gap between germline ends came to 12 bases. The CDR3 is made up of 14 amino acids. CDR1 is SGHVS and CDR2 is FQNEAQ in the germline V gene. CDR3 sequence (DNA): TGTGCCAGCAGCCTATTGACAGCGAATCAGCCCCAGCATTTT. This encodes CASSLLTANQPQHF.

The chain is built from TRBV6-4 and TRBJ2-3, with 8 bases identical to TRBD2. The CDR3 runs to 13 residues. Germline assignment: CDR1 MRHNA and CDR2 SNTAGT. Trimming at V came to 4 bases and at J to 4 bases, leaving 1 base not matched to a gene. The CDR3 DNA is TGTGCCAGCAGTGCGGGGGGGCCAGATACGCAGTATTTT. Amino acid sequence: CASSAGGPDTQYF.

The chain has TRBV19 and TRBJ1-2; TRBD1 might be the D (6 bases). The ends were cut back, 3 bases at V and 6 bases at J, with 17 bases in the middle. CDR1 is LNHDA, CDR2 SQIVND, per germline (reference sequence). The CDR3 contains 15 residues. The CDR3 is CASSIDGQGSDGYTF. In DNA, the CDR3 is TGTGCCAGTAGTATTGATGGGCAGGGGTCCGATGGCTACACCTTC.

J is TRBJ1-4 and V is TRBV5-1; 7 bases line up with TRBD1. The CDR3 has 14 residues. Per germline, CDR1 SGHRS and CDR2 YFSETQ. Trimming cost V 3 bases and J 6 bases; bases outside gene matches: 5. The CDR3 loop is CASSSDRTHEKLFF. The CDR3 region has the DNA TGCGCCAGCAGCTCGGACAGGACGCATGAAAAACTGTTTTTT. Complete variable domain (other parts from reference TRBV5-1 and TRBJ1-4): KAGVTQTPRYLIKTRGQQVTLSCSPISGHRSVSWYQQTPGQGLQFLFEYFSETQRNKGNFPGRFSGRQFSNSRSEMNVSTLELGDSALYLCASSSDRTHEKLFFGSGTQLSVL.